There are a few counts of the clone carrying this T cell receptor beta chain. The antigen is undetermined. Unique molecular identifiers tagged the TCR beta cDNA libraries. T cells, roughly 1 to 10 million of them, yielded approximately 500,000 cDNA molecules. MiXCR, applied by TCRdb to the PCR reads, yields one record per CDR3 protein. Of about 560,000 distinct CDR3 sequences listed, roughly 46% are singletons. This sample is drawn from a study of post-analysis software for immune sequencing data. Findings and caveats of the study: Significantly lower normalized Chao1 diversity was found in patients with multiple sclerosis relative to controls. Batch-matched samples strongly co-clustered by F measure. The study found TRBV5-6, TRBV5-1 and TRBV20-1 among 4 or 5 TRBV segments more frequent in patients than controls.

The CDR3 contains 11 residues. Germline V gene lookup returns CDR1 MNHEY and CDR2 SVGEGT. V gave up 8 bases and J gave up 8 bases; unmatched junction bases: 5. The J gene is TRBJ1-2, the V gene TRBV6-2 or TRBV6-3; 7 bases match TRBD1. Sequences were obtained from blood. The TCR was taken from a girl aged 10 to 17 with multiple sclerosis. As DNA, the CDR3 is TGTGCCAGCGGACAGGCTTACGGCTACACCTTC. The encoded protein is CASGQAYGYTF.